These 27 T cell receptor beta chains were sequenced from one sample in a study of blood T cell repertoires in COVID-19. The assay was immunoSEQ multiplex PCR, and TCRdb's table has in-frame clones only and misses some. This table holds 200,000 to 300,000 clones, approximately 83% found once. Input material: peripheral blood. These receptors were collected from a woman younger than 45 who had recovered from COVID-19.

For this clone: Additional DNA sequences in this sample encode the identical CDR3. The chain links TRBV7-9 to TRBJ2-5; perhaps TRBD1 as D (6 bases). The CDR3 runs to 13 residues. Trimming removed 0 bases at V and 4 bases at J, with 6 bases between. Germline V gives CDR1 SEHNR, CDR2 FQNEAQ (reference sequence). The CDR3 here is CASSLAGGETQYF. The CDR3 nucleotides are TGTGCCAGCAGCTTAGCAGGGGGAGAGACCCAGTACTTC.

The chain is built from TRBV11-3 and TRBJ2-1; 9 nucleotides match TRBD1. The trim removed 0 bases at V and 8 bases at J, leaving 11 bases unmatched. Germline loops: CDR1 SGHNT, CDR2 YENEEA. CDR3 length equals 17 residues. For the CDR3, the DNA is TGTGCCAGCAGCTTAGAGTCCCACAGGGGGCCAGGAGATGAGCAGTTCTTC. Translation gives CASSLESHRGPGDEQFF.

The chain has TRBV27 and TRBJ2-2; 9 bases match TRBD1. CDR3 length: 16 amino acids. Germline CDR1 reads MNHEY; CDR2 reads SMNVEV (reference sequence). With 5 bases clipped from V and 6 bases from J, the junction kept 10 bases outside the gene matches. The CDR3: CASSNYRDRAAGELFF. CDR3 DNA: TGTGCCAGCAGTAACTACCGGGACAGGGCGGCCGGGGAGCTGTTTTTT.

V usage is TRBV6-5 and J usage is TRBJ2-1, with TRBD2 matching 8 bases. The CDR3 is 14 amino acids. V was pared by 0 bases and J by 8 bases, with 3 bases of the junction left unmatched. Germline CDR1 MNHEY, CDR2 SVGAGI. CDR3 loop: CASSYSAGEYEQFF. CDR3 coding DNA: TGTGCCAGCAGTTACTCAGCGGGGGAGTATGAGCAGTTCTTC.

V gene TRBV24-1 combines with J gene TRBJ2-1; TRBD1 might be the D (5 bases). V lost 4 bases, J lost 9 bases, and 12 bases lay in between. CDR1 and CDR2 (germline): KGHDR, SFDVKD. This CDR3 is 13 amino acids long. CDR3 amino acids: CATSEPGLGEQFF. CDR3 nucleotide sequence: TGTGCCACCAGTGAGCCAGGGTTGGGTGAGCAGTTCTTC.

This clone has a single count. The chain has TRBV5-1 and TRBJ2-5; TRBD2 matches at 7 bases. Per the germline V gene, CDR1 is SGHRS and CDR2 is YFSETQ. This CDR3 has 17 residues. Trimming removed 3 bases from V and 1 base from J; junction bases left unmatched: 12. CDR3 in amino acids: CASSSRRLGGGQETQYF. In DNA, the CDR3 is TGCGCCAGCAGCTCCAGAAGGTTGGGGGGGGGCCAAGAGACCCAGTACTTC.

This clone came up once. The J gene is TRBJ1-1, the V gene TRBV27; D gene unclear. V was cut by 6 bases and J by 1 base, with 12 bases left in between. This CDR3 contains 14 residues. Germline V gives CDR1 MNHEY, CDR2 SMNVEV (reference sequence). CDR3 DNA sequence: TGTGCCAGCAGCAAGAGTAGCCCGAACACTGAAGCTTTCTTT. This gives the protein CASSKSSPNTEAFF.

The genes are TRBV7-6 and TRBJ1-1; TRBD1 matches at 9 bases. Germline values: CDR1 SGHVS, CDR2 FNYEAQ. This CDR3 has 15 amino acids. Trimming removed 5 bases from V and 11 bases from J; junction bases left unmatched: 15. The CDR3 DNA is TGTGCCAGCAGCCGGCTACAGGGGGCCGGAGAGGTGGCTTTCTTT. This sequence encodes CASSRLQGAGEVAFF. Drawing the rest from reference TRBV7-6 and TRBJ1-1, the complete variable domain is GAGVSQSPRYKVTKRGQDVALRCDPISGHVSLYWYRQALGQGPEFLTYFNYEAQQDKSGLPNDRFSAERPEGSISTLTIQRTEQRDSAMYRCASSRLQGAGEVAFFGQGTRLTVV.

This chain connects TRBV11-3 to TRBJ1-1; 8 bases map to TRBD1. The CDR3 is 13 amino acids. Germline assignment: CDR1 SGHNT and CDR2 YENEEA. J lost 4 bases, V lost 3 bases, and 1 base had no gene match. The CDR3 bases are TGTGCCAGCAGCTTTACAGGGGGCACTGAAGCTTTCTTT. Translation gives CASSFTGGTEAFF.

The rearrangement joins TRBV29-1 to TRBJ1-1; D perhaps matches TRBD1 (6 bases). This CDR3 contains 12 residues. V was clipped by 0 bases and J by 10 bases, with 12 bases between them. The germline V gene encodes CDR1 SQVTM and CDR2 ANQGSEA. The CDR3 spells CSVEDNRERAFF. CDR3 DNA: TGCAGCGTTGAAGATAACAGGGAGAGAGCTTTCTTT.

Here the CDR3 reads CASSLAGGGGFGYNEQFF. The CDR3 bases are TGCGCCAGCAGCTTGGCAGGCGGGGGAGGTTTTGGCTACAATGAGCAGTTCTTC. The chain joins TRBV5-1 to TRBJ2-1; 7 positions agree with TRBD2. CDR1 is SGHRS, CDR2 YFSETQ, per germline. CDR3 length equals 18 residues. V gave up 0 bases and J gave up 3 bases; unmatched junction bases: 12.

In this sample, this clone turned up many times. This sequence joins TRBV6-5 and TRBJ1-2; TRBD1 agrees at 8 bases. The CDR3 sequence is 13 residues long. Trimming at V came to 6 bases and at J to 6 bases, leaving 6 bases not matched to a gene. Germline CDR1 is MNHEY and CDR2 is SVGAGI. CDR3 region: CASSSQGDDGYTF. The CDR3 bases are TGTGCCAGCAGCTCACAGGGGGATGATGGCTACACCTTC.

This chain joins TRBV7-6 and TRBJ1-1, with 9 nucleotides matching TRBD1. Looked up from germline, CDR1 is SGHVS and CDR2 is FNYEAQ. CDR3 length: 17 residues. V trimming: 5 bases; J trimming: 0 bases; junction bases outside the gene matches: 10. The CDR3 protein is CASSPTPGTGLNTEAFF. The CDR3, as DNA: TGTGCCAGCAGCCCGACCCCCGGGACAGGGTTGAACACTGAAGCTTTCTTT.

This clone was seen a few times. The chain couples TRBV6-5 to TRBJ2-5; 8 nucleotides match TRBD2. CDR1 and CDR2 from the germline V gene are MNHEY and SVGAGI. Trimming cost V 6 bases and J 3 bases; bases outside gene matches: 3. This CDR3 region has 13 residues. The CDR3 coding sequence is TGTGCCAGCAGGAGGCGGGGGGAAGAGACCCAGTACTTC. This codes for CASRRRGEETQYF.

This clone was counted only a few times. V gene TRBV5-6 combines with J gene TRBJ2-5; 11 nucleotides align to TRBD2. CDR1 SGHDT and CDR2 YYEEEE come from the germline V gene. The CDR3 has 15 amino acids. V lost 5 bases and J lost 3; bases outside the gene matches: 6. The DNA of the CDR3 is TGTGCCAGCAGGTTAGCGGGGGGGCTGGAAGAGACCCAGTACTTC. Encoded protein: CASRLAGGLEETQYF.

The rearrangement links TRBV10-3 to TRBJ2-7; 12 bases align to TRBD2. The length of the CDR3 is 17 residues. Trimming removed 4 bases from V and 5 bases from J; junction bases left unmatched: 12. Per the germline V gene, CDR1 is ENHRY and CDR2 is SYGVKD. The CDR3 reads CAISGLASGGVDNEQYF. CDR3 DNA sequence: TGTGCCATCAGTGGACTCGCTAGCGGGGGGGTGGATAACGAGCAGTACTTC.

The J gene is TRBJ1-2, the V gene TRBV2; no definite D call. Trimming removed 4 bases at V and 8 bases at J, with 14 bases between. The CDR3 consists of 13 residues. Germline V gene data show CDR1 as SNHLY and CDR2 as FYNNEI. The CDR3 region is CASSVGRREGYTF. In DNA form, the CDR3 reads TGTGCCAGCAGTGTGGGCAGGCGCGAGGGCTACACCTTC.

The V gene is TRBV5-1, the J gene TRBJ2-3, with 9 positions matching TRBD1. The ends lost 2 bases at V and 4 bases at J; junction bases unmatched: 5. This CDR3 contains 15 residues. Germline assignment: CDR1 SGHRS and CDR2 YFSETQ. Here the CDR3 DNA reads TGCGCCAGCAGCTTCGAGACAGGGGGTCCAGATACGCAGTATTTT. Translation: CASSFETGGPDTQYF.

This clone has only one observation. CDR3 bases: TGTGCCAGCAGTGAATTGGGGGCCTATGGCTACACCTTC. Protein: CASSELGAYGYTF. The rearrangement uses TRBV6-1 and TRBJ1-2; possible D gene TRBD1, 6 bases. Germline-derived CDR1 and CDR2 are MNHNS and SASEGT. CDR3 length: 13 residues. Between the trimmed V and J ends, which lost 2 bases and 4 bases, there was a span of 8 bases.

The CDR3 bases are TGTGCCAGCAGTGAATTCGGGGGTCTGAACACCGGGGAGCTGTTTTTT. Translation: CASSEFGGLNTGELFF. This chain connects TRBV6-1 to TRBJ2-2; tentative D call: TRBD2 (6 bases). CDR3 length equals 16 residues. Looked up from germline, CDR1 is MNHNS and CDR2 is SASEGT. V lost 2 bases, J lost 1 base, and 11 bases lay in between.

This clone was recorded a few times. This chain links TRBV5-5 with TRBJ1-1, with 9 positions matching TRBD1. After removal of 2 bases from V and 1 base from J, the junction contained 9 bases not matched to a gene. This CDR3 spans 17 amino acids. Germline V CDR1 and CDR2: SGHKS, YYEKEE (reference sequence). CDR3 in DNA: TGTGCCAGCAGCTTCCCTACAGGGGGCCTTGGGAACACTGAAGCTTTCTTT. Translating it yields CASSFPTGGLGNTEAFF.

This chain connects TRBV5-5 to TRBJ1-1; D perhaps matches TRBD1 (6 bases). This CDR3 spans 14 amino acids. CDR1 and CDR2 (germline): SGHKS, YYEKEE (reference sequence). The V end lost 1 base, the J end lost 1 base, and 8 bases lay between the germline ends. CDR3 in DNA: TGTGCCAGCAGCTTGAACAGGGCGAACACTGAAGCTTTCTTT. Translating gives CASSLNRANTEAFF.

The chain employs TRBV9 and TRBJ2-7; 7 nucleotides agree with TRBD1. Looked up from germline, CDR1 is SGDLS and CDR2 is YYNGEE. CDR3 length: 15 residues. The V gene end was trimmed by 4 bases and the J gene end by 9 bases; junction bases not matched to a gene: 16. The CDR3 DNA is TGTGCCAGCAGCCCTACAGGACAGGTGGGGTTGGGGCAGTACTTC. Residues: CASSPTGQVGLGQYF.

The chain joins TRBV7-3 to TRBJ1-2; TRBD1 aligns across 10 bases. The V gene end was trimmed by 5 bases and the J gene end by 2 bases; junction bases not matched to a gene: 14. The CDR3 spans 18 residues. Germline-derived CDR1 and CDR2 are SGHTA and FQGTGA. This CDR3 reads CASSPTGTGVGRNYGYTF. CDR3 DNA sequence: TGTGCCAGCAGCCCTACCGGGACAGGGGTGGGCCGGAACTATGGCTACACCTTC.

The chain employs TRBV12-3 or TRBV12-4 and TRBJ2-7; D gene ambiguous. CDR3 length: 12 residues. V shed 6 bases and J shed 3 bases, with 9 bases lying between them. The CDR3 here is CASSMNNYEQYF. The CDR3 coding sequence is TGTGCCAGCAGCATGAACAACTACGAGCAGTACTTC.

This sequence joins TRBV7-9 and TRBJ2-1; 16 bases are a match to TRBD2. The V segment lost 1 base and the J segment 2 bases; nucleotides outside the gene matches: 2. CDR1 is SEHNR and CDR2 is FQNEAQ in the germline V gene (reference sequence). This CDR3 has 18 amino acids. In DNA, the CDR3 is TGTGCCAGCAGCTTAGAGGGACTAGCGGGGGGGACCTACAATGAGCAGTTCTTC. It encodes CASSLEGLAGGTYNEQFF.

The CDR3: CASSPPGLAGGRADTQYF. Here the CDR3 DNA reads TGTGCCAGCTCACCGCCGGGACTAGCGGGGGGGCGCGCAGATACGCAGTATTTT. The chain recombines TRBV18 with TRBJ2-3, with 16 nucleotides matching TRBD2. This CDR3 has 18 residues. With V trimmed by 3 bases and J by 4 bases, 7 bases remained unmatched. CDR1 and CDR2 (germline): KGHSH, LQKENI.